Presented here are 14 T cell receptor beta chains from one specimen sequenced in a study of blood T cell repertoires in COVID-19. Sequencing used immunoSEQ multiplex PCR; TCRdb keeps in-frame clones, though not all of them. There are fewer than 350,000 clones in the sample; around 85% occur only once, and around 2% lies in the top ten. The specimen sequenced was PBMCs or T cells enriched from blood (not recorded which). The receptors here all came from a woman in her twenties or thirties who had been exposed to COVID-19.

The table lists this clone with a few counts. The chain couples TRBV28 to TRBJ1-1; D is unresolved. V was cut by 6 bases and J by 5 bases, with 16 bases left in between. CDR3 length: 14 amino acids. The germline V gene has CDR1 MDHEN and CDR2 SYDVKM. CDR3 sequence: CASRLGGDVTEAFF. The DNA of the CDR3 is TGTGCCAGCAGGTTGGGCGGGGATGTGACTGAAGCTTTCTTT.

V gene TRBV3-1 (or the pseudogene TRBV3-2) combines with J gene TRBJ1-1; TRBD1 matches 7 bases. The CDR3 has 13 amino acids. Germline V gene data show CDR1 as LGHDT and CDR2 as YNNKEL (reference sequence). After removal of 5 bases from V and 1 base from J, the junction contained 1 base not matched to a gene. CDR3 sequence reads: CASSYRGNTEAFF. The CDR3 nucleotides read TGTGCCAGCAGCTACAGGGGGAACACTGAAGCTTTCTTT.

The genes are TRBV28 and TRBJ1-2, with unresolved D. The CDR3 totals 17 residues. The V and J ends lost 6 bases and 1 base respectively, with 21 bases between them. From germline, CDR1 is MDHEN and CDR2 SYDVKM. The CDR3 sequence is CASRPLPVQELNYGYTF. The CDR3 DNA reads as TGTGCCAGCAGGCCCCTCCCCGTCCAGGAACTTAACTATGGCTACACCTTC.

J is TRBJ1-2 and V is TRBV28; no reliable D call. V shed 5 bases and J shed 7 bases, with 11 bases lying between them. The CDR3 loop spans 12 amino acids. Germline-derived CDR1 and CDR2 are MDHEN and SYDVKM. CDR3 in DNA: TGTGCCAGCAGTCAAAGAAAGAGTGGCTACACCTTC. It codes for CASSQRKSGYTF.

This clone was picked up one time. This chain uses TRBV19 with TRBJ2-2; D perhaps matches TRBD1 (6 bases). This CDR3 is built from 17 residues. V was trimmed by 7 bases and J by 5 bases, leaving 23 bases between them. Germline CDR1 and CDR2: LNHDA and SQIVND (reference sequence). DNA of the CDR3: TGTGCCAGTACAAACCCAGGGGAAGTGAGGGGTACCGGGGAGCTGTTTTTT. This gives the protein CASTNPGEVRGTGELFF.

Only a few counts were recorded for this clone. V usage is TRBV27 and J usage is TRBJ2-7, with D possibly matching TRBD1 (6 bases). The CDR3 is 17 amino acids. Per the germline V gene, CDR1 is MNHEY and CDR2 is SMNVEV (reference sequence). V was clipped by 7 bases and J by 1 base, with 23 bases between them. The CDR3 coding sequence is TGTGCCAGCACGAAAGTAATTGTGGGGGCGAAATCCTACGAGCAGTACTTC. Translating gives CASTKVIVGAKSYEQYF.

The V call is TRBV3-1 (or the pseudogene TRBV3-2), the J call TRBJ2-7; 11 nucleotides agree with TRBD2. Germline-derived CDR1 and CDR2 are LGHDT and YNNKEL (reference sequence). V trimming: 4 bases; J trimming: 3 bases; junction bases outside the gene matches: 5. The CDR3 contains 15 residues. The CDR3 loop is CASSRRLAGLYEQYF. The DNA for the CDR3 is TGTGCCAGCAGCCGACGACTAGCGGGGCTCTACGAGCAGTACTTC.

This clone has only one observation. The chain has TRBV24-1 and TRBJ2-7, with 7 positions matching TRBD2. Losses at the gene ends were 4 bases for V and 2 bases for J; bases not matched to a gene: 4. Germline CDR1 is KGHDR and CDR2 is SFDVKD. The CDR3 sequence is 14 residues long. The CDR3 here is CATSEWDYPYEQYF. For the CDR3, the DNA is TGTGCCACCAGTGAGTGGGACTACCCCTACGAGCAGTACTTC.

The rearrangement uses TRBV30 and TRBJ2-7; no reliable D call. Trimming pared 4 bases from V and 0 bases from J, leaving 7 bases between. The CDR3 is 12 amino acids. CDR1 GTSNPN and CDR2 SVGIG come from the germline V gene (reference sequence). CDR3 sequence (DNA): TGTGCCTGGAAACAGCTCTCCTACGAGCAGTACTTC. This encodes CAWKQLSYEQYF.

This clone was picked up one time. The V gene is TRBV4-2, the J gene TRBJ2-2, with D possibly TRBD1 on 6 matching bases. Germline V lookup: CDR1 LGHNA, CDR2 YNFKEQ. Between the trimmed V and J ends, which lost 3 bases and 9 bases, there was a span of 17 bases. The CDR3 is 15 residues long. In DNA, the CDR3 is TGTGCCAGCAGCCATCTTAGGACAGATCCCCGGGAGCTGTTTTTT. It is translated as CASSHLRTDPRELFF.

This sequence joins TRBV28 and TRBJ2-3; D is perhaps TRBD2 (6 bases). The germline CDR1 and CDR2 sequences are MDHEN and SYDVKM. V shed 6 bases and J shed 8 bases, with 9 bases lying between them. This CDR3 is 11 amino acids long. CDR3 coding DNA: TGTGCCAGCAGCCGGGAGTCTACGCAGTATTTT. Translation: CASSRESTQYF.

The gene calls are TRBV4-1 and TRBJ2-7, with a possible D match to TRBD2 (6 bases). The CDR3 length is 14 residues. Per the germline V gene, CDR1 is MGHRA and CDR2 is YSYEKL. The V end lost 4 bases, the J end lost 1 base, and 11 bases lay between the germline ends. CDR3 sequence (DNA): TGCGCCAGCAGCCCCCGGGACTTGTCCTACGAGCAGTACTTC. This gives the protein CASSPRDLSYEQYF.

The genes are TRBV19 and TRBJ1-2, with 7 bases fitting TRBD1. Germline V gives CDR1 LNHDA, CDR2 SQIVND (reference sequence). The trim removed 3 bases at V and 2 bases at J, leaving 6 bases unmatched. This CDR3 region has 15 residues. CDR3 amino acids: CASSIPQGLNYGYTF. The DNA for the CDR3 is TGTGCCAGTAGTATCCCACAGGGGCTCAACTATGGCTACACCTTC.

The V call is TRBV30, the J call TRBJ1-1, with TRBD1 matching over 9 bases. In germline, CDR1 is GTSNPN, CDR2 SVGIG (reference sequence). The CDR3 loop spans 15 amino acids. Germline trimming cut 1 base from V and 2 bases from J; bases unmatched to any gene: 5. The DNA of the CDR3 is TGTGCCTGGAGTGCTACAGGGGGCCCAAACACTGAAGCTTTCTTT. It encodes CAWSATGGPNTEAFF.